This is a list of T cell receptor beta chains from one sample in a study of blood T cell repertoires in COVID-19. Repertoires were generated with immunoSEQ multiplex PCR, while TCRdb's copy carries only in-frame clones and drops some. The sample yields roughly 200,000 clones, about 86% seen once. Input material: peripheral blood. These receptors were obtained from a man aged 50 to 60 with active or convalescent COVID-19. Both conserved end residues are part of each CDR3. The D gene is left open where the match is weak. Clone size, where shown, is once, few, many, or a class for clones that have expanded.

clone size: NA; D gene: NA; J gene: TRBJ2-7; V gene: TRBV19; CDR3 protein: CASSMSSLGLRQYF; CDR3 DNA: TGTGCCAGTAGTATGTCCTCCCTGGGCCTACGCCAGTACTTC
clone size: NA; D gene: TRBD1; J gene: TRBJ2-4; V gene: TRBV9; CDR3 protein: CASSGDRGLAKNIQYF; CDR3 DNA: TGTGCCAGCAGCGGGGACAGGGGGCTTGCCAAAAACATTCAGTACTTC
clone size: NA; D gene: NA; J gene: TRBJ2-3; V gene: TRBV6-2/TRBV6-3; CDR3 protein: CASSYFGVASTDTQYF; CDR3 DNA: TGTGCCAGCAGTTACTTCGGGGTAGCTAGCACAGATACGCAGTATTTT
clone size: NA; D gene: NA; J gene: TRBJ1-1; V gene: TRBV28; CDR3 protein: CASSPTGPVNTEAFF; CDR3 DNA: TGTGCCAGCAGCCCGACAGGACCCGTGAACACTGAAGCTTTCTTT
clone size: NA; D gene: TRBD1; J gene: TRBJ2-1; V gene: TRBV7-9; CDR3 protein: CASSTGQGPYNEQFF; CDR3 DNA: TGTGCCAGCAGCACGGGACAGGGGCCCTACAATGAGCAGTTCTTC
clone size: NA; D gene: NA; J gene: TRBJ2-5; V gene: TRBV7-8; CDR3 protein: CASSLGRQETQYF; CDR3 DNA: TGTGCCAGCAGCTTAGGCAGGCAAGAGACCCAGTACTTC
clone size: NA; D gene: NA; J gene: TRBJ1-4; V gene: TRBV6-5; CDR3 protein: CASRLGQFNEKLFF; CDR3 DNA: TGTGCCAGCAGATTAGGACAGTTTAATGAAAAACTGTTTTTT
clone size: few; D gene: NA; J gene: TRBJ2-7; V gene: TRBV4-3; CDR3 protein: CASSQSAIQGLEQYF; CDR3 DNA: TGCGCCAGCAGCCAATCTGCGATCCAGGGACTCGAGCAGTACTTC
clone size: NA; D gene: NA; J gene: TRBJ2-2; V gene: TRBV19; CDR3 protein: CASSIEGGGGHGELFF; CDR3 DNA: TGTGCCAGTAGTATAGAAGGAGGAGGGGGCCACGGGGAGCTGTTTTTT
clone size: NA; D gene: TRBD1; J gene: TRBJ2-7; V gene: TRBV2; CDR3 protein: CASSPPGQGGNEQYF; CDR3 DNA: TGTGCCAGCAGCCCCCCGGGACAGGGGGGGAACGAGCAGTACTTC
clone size: once; D gene: NA; J gene: TRBJ2-7; V gene: TRBV4-1; CDR3 protein: CASSQDPGGRANSYEQYF; CDR3 DNA: TGCGCCAGCAGCCAAGATCCTGGTGGCAGGGCCAACTCCTACGAGCAGTACTTC
clone size: NA; D gene: NA; J gene: TRBJ1-5; V gene: TRBV30; CDR3 protein: CAWRAGANQPQHF; CDR3 DNA: TGTGCCTGGAGAGCGGGGGCCAATCAGCCCCAGCATTTT
clone size: NA; D gene: NA; J gene: TRBJ1-4; V gene: TRBV4-2; CDR3 protein: CASSQDIDLRGEKLFF; CDR3 DNA: TGTGCCAGCAGCCAAGATATTGACCTGAGGGGGGAAAAACTGTTTTTT
clone size: NA; D gene: TRBD2; J gene: TRBJ2-3; V gene: TRBV11-2; CDR3 protein: CASSLGLAGGTDTQYF; CDR3 DNA: TGTGCCAGCAGCTTAGGTCTAGCGGGAGGCACAGATACGCAGTATTTT
clone size: once; D gene: NA; J gene: TRBJ2-1; V gene: TRBV19; CDR3 protein: CASSPRTVYNEQFF; CDR3 DNA: TGTGCCAGTAGCCCCAGGACAGTCTACAATGAGCAGTTCTTC
clone size: NA; D gene: TRBD2; J gene: TRBJ2-5; V gene: TRBV7-6; CDR3 protein: CASSPRPSGGGQETQYF; CDR3 DNA: TGTGCCAGCAGCCCCCGACCAAGCGGGGGAGGTCAAGAGACCCAGTACTTC